Listed here are 16 T cell receptor beta chains from one sample, sequenced in a study of OX40 agonist ivuxolimab in advanced cancers. TCRdb's table, derived via immunoSEQ multiplex PCR, lists solely in-frame clones and lacks some. The data show about 100,000 clones, with under 95% seen just once and 0.54% held by the top ten. The source material was CD4+ or CD8+ T cells sorted from blood, sampled in a trial of the OX40 agonist ivuxolimab. The receptors originated from an adult with an advanced solid tumor such as melanoma, head and neck, liver or kidney cancer.

V usage is TRBV7-2 and J usage is TRBJ2-2; no definite D call. The CDR3 consists of 14 residues. Germline CDR1 and CDR2: SGHTA and FQGNSA. Trimming cost V 3 bases and J 4 bases, with 9 bases left between them. The CDR3 region is CASSFQAFTGELFF. CDR3 in DNA: TGTGCCAGCAGCTTCCAGGCGTTCACCGGGGAGCTGTTTTTT.

The gene calls are TRBV6-8 and TRBJ2-3; possibly TRBD2 for D (6 bases). In germline, CDR1 is MNHGY, CDR2 SAAAGT. The germline V and J ends were trimmed by 0 bases and 5 bases, with 15 bases remaining between them. The CDR3 has 16 amino acids. CDR3 sequence: CASSYSAESGRDTQYF. CDR3 sequence (DNA): TGTGCCAGCAGTTACTCAGCCGAATCCGGGAGAGATACGCAGTATTTT.

Written as DNA, the CDR3 is TGTGCCAGCTCACCATATTCATCAACAGATCCAAGGGATACGCAGTATTTT. Translation: CASSPYSSTDPRDTQYF. This sequence joins TRBV18 and TRBJ2-3; D is unresolved. Germline V gene sequence: CDR1 KGHSH, CDR2 LQKENI. CDR3 length: 17 amino acids. V was cut by 2 bases and J by 6 bases, with 21 bases left in between. The complete variable domain, with remaining parts taken from reference TRBV18 and TRBJ2-3, reads NAGVMQNPRHLVRRRGQEARLRCSPMKGHSHVYWYRQLPEEGLKFMVYLQKENIIDESGMPKERFSAEFPKEGPSILRIQQVVRGDSAAYFCASSPYSSTDPRDTQYFGPGTRLTVL.

The V gene is TRBV11-2, the J gene TRBJ2-7; D remains ambiguous. The CDR3 has 16 residues. Trimming pared 0 bases from V and 3 bases from J, leaving 15 bases between. The germline V gene has CDR1 SGHAT and CDR2 FQNNGV. The DNA of the CDR3 is TGTGCCAGCAGCTTAGAGGCCGGGTTCTACAGCTACGAGCAGTACTTC. It translates to CASSLEAGFYSYEQYF.

The rearrangement joins TRBV11-3 to TRBJ2-7, with a tentative D call TRBD2 (6 bases). Germline V CDR1 and CDR2: SGHNT, YENEEA. This CDR3 has 16 amino acids. Trimming pared 0 bases from V and 0 bases from J, leaving 12 bases between. The CDR3 here is CASSLDLAGYSYEQYF. CDR3 bases: TGTGCCAGCAGCTTAGATCTCGCGGGGTACTCCTACGAGCAGTACTTC. The complete variable domain, with remaining parts taken from reference TRBV11-3 and TRBJ2-7, reads EAGVVQSPRYKIIEKKQPVAFWCNPISGHNTLYWYLQNLGQGPELLIRYENEEAVDDSQLPKDRFSAERLKGVDSTLKIQPAELGDSAVYLCASSLDLAGYSYEQYFGPGTRLTVT.

The chain employs TRBV20-1 and TRBJ2-3; no firm D call. This CDR3 spans 11 amino acids. Germline assignment: CDR1 DFQATT and CDR2 SNEGSKA (reference sequence). Trimming took 6 bases from V and 6 from J, leaving 10 bases between them. CDR3 residues: CSAPKVDTQYF. The CDR3 DNA sequence: TGCAGTGCCCCGAAAGTGGATACGCAGTATTTT.

The chain recombines TRBV7-3 with TRBJ2-2; D remains ambiguous. Germline CDR1 SGHTA, CDR2 FQGTGA. The V end lost 4 bases, the J end lost 4 bases, and 7 bases lay between the germline ends. This CDR3 region has 13 residues. The CDR3, as DNA: TGTGCCAGCAGCTCTAGAGTCACCGGGGAGCTGTTTTTT. As protein: CASSSRVTGELFF.

CDR3 nucleotides: TGTGCCAGTAGTAGTTCCGGGACTAGCGGGATCTACGAGCAGTACTTC. Amino acid sequence: CASSSSGTSGIYEQYF. This chain links TRBV19 with TRBJ2-7, with 13 bases fitting TRBD2. V was pared by 4 bases and J by 3 bases, with 6 bases of the junction left unmatched. This CDR3 is built from 16 residues. Per the germline V gene, CDR1 is LNHDA and CDR2 is SQIVND (reference sequence). The complete variable domain, with remaining parts taken from reference TRBV19 and TRBJ2-7, reads DGGITQSPKYLFRKEGQNVTLSCEQNLNHDAMYWYRQDPGQGLRLIYYSQIVNDFQKGDIAEGYSVSREKKESFPLTVTSAQKNPTAFYLCASSSSGTSGIYEQYFGPGTRLTVT.

V is TRBV7-2 and J is TRBJ2-7; maybe TRBD1 (5 bases). CDR1 and CDR2 from the germline V gene are SGHTA and FQGNSA. Trimming took off 0 bases at V and 5 bases at J, with 11 bases between the two ends. This CDR3 has 14 amino acids. This chain's CDR3 is CASSLAGLAHEQYF. CDR3 DNA sequence: TGTGCCAGCAGCTTAGCGGGGCTTGCCCACGAGCAGTACTTC.

V usage is TRBV4-1 and J usage is TRBJ2-7, with TRBD2 matching over 9 bases. Per germline, CDR1 MGHRA and CDR2 YSYEKL. The V and J ends lost 2 bases and 0 bases, in that order; junction bases with no gene match: 5. The CDR3 consists of 16 residues. CDR3 loop: CASSQTLAGRSYEQYF. CDR3 sequence (DNA): TGCGCCAGCAGCCAAACCCTAGCGGGACGCTCCTACGAGCAGTACTTC.

The chain uses TRBV5-6 and TRBJ1-4; D is perhaps TRBD1 (6 bases). Trimming removed 4 bases from V and 5 bases from J, with 15 bases in between. This CDR3 spans 15 amino acids. CDR1 is SGHDT and CDR2 is YYEEEE in the germline V gene. CDR3: CASSRLTGGNEKLFF. DNA for the CDR3: TGTGCCAGCAGCAGACTGACAGGCGGAAATGAAAAACTGTTTTTT. The whole variable domain, remainder taken from reference TRBV5-6 and TRBJ1-4, is DAGVTQSPTHLIKTRGQQVTLRCSPKSGHDTVSWYQQALGQGPQFIFQYYEEEERQRGNFPDRFSGHQFPNYSSELNVNALLLGDSALYLCASSRLTGGNEKLFFGSGTQLSVL.

The chain employs TRBV18 and TRBJ1-4, with TRBD1 as a possible D gene (5 bases). Germline V CDR1 and CDR2: KGHSH, LQKENI. Trimming took 3 bases from V and 8 from J, leaving 13 bases between them. The CDR3 runs to 14 residues. The CDR3 loop is CASSPGALSEKLFF. CDR3 nucleotides: TGTGCCAGCTCACCCGGGGCTTTGAGCGAAAAACTGTTTTTT.

In DNA form, the CDR3 reads TGTGCCAGTTCCCCCGACAGATTCTATGGCTACACCTTC. Translation gives CASSPDRFYGYTF. The chain carries TRBV6-6 and TRBJ1-2; tentatively, D is TRBD1 (5 bases). This CDR3 is 13 amino acids long. Germline assignment: CDR1 MNHNY and CDR2 SVGAGI (reference sequence). V lost 9 bases, J lost 4 bases, and 15 bases lay in between.

CDR3 sequence reads: CAWSGTVIGGEQYF. CDR3 nucleotides: TGTGCCTGGAGTGGCACAGTAATAGGGGGCGAGCAGTACTTC. This chain uses TRBV30 with TRBJ2-5, with D possibly matching TRBD1 (6 bases). The J call may be faulty, since TRBJ2-7 better matches the DNA end. The V gene's germline CDR1 is GTSNPN and CDR2 SVGIG (reference sequence). The CDR3 totals 14 residues.

This clone was seen a few times. This chain joins TRBV30 and TRBJ1-5; D is unresolved. The germline gives CDR1 GTSNPN, CDR2 SVGIG (reference sequence). The CDR3 consists of 15 residues. V lost 0 bases and J lost 1, with 10 bases in between. The CDR3, as DNA: TGTGCCTGGAGTGTGGGGATTCTAAGCAATCAGCCCCAGCATTTT. Translation gives CAWSVGILSNQPQHF.

This clone has just one count. Because the CDR3 is missing its conserved closing phenylalanine or tryptophan, this is likely a read error. Because the CDR3's place on the DNA is in doubt, the DNA is left out and the CDR3 is given as listed by TCRdb. The chain joins TRBV5-1 to TRBJ2-7; the listed D gene, TRBD1, was not tested against the DNA. CDR1 is SGHRS, CDR2 YFSETQ, per germline. The CDR3 spans 14 amino acids, including both terminal residues. CDR3 protein: CASSLDGGGGTGYL.